What follows is one T cell receptor (beta chain) and its context. The sample originates from a study of blood T cell repertoires in COVID-19. On the study more broadly: Spain, Italy and the United States supplied samples that represented acute and convalescent COVID-19.

Original data processing: The authors estimated nucleated cell counts from reference gene primer amplification. Assay used: immunoSEQ multiplex PCR; TCRdb lists only in-frame clones, some missing. The V and J calls and clone size were taken over from that table, and D and trimming were inferred from the DNA. Of 140,000 to 150,000 clones detected, 80% to 90% appear once; the ten largest clones hold 7% to 10%. V was cut by 6 bases and J by 5 bases, with 9 bases left in between. The CDR3 runs to 11 residues. Germline V CDR1 and CDR2: DFQATT, SNEGSKA (reference sequence). Sequences were obtained from peripheral blood. The source of this sequence is a human donor with acute or convalescent COVID-19. The donor label of this sample is uncertain. The rearrangement uses TRBV20-1 and TRBJ2-3; D unclear. DNA for the CDR3: TGCAGTGCCGGTCCCTTAGATACGCAGTATTTT. This encodes CSAGPLDTQYF.